Many counts were recorded for the clone carrying this T cell receptor (beta chain). The antigen is not known. The data belong to a study of T-cell reconstitution after alpha-beta-depleted transplantation in children. The study's findings and limits: Reportedly, only several hundred clones from non-depleted graft cells drove alpha-beta T-cell counts at about two months. The main origin of T-cell counts and diversity one year after transplant was newly produced T cells.

Construction of the TCRbeta library involved unique molecular identifiers. Each CDR3 protein is one row after TCRdb ran MiXCR on the PCR reads. The sample holds around 110,000 distinct CDR3 sequences; 10% are singletons and the top ten take 34%. J lost 0 bases, V lost 6 bases, and 5 bases had no gene match. CDR1 and CDR2 (germline): DFQATT, SNEGSKA (reference sequence). The CDR3 runs to 14 residues. The V gene is TRBV20-1, the J gene TRBJ1-5; TRBD1 matches 7 bases. Specimen: PBMCs, collected before TCRalphabeta/CD19-depleted stem cell transplant. This receptor was obtained from a boy under 10 years old with acute lymphoblastic leukemia, due to receive a stem cell transplant. The CDR3 spells CSAKTGNSNQPQHF. CDR3 DNA sequence: TGCAGTGCAAAGACAGGGAATAGCAATCAGCCCCAGCATTTT.